This TCR beta chain came from a study of T-cell reconstitution after alpha-beta-depleted transplantation in children. The study's findings and limits: Several hundred expanded graft clones reportedly gave rise to the alpha-beta T cells present about two months after transplant. One year after transplant, T-cell counts and diversity came mostly from newly produced T cells.

A library of TCRbeta sequences, prepared with unique molecular identifiers, was generated. TCRdb re-analysed the PCR reads in MiXCR, keeping a single row per CDR3 protein. This sample has roughly 670,000 distinct CDR3 sequences, with approximately 14% found just once. Concerning this clonotype: The antigen is undetermined.

The sample was PBMCs, taken before TCRalphabeta/CD19-depleted stem cell transplant. The TCR comes from a girl aged 2-10 years with congenital amegakaryocytic thrombocytopenia, due to receive a stem cell transplant.

The CDR3 nucleotides are TGCGCCAGCCGCCCGGGACAGGGGTCCGCTGGAAACACCATATATTTT. It is translated as CASRPGQGSAGNTIYF. The chain links TRBV5-1 to TRBJ1-3, with 10 bases that match TRBD1. The CDR3 spans 16 residues. Per germline, CDR1 SGHRS and CDR2 YFSETQ. Trimming took 7 bases from V and 2 from J; bases not matched to a gene: 9.